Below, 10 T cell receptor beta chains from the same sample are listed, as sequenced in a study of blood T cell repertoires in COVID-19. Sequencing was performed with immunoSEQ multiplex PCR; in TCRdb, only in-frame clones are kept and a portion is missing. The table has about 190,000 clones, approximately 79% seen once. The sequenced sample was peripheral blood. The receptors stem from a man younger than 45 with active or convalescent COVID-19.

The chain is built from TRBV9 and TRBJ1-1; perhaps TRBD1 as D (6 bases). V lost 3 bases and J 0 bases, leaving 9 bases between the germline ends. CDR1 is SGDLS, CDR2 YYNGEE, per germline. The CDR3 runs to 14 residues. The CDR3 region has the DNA TGTGCCAGCAGCGGAGGGACATTGAACACTGAAGCTTTCTTT. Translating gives CASSGGTLNTEAFF.

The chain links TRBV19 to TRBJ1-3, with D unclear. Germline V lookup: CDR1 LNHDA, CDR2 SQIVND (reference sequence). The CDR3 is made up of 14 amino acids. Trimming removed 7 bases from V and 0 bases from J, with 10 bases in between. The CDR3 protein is CASNPRFSGNTIYF. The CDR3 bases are TGTGCCAGTAACCCCAGGTTCTCTGGAAACACCATATATTTT.

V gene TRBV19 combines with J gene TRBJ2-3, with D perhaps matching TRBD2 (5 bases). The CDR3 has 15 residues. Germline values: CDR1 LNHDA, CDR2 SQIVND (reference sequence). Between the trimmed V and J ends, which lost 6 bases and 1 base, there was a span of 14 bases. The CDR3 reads CASSFRPEGTDTQYF. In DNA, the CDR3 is TGTGCCAGTAGCTTCCGGCCGGAGGGCACAGATACGCAGTATTTT.

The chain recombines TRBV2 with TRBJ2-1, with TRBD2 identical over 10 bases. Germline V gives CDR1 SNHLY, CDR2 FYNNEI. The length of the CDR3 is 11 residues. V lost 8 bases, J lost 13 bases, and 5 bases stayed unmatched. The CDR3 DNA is TGTGCCAGCTTTAGCGGGGGGCGTCAGTTCTTC. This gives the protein CASFSGGRQFF.

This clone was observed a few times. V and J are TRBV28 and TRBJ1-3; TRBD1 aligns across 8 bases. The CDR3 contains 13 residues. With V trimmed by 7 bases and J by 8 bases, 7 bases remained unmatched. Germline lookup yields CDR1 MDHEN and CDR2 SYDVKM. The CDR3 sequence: CASMTGVKDTIYF. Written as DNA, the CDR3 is TGTGCCAGCATGACAGGGGTGAAAGACACCATATATTTT.

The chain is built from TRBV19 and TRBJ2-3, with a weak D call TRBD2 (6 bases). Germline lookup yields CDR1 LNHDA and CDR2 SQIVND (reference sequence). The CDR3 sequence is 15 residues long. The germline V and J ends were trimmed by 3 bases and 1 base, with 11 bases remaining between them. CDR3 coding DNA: TGTGCCAGTAGTATGGCGAGGGAGGGCACAGATACGCAGTATTTT. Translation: CASSMAREGTDTQYF.

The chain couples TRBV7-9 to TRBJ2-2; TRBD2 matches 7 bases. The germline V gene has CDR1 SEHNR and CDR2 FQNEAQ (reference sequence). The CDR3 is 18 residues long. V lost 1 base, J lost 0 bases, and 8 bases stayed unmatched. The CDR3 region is CASSLEAGPYTNTGELFF. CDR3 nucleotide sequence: TGTGCCAGCAGCTTAGAAGCGGGGCCATATACGAACACCGGGGAGCTGTTTTTT.

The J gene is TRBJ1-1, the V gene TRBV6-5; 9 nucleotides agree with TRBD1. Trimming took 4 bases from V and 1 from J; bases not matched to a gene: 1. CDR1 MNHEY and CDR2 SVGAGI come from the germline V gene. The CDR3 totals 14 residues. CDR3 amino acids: CASSWGQGNTEAFF. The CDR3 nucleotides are TGTGCCAGCAGTTGGGGACAGGGGAACACTGAAGCTTTCTTT.

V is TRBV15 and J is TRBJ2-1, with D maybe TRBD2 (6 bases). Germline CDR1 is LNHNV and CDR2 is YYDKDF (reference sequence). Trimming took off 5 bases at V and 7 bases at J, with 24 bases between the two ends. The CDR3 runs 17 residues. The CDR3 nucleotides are TGTGCCACCAGCGGACTCGGGAGCCGCCCGGGGAGGAATGAGCAGTTCTTC. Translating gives CATSGLGSRPGRNEQFF.

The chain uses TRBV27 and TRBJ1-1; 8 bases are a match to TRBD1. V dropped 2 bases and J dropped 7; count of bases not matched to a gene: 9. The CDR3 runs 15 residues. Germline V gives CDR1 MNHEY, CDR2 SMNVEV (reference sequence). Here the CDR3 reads CASSLARTGSFEAFF. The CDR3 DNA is TGTGCCAGCAGTTTAGCAAGGACAGGGAGTTTTGAAGCTTTCTTT.